These 26 T cell receptor beta chains were sequenced from one sample in a study of OX40 agonist ivuxolimab in advanced cancers. Measured with immunoSEQ multiplex PCR; TCRdb has only the in-frame clones, and not every one. The table records approximately 92,000 clones, under 85% of them present only once. The source material was CD4+ or CD8+ T cells sorted from blood, sampled in a trial of the OX40 agonist ivuxolimab. The receptors here all came from an adult with an advanced solid tumor such as melanoma, head and neck, liver or kidney cancer.

The chain has TRBV23-1 and TRBJ1-1; possible D gene TRBD1, 5 bases. TRBV23-1 is an ORF; its function is uncertain. The V end lost 0 bases, the J end lost 3 bases, and 11 bases lay between the germline ends. The CDR3 covers 15 residues. CDR3 sequence (DNA): TGCGCCAGCAGTCAATCAAGGCTAGGGGACACTGAAGCTTTCTTT. This translates into CASSQSRLGDTEAFF.

This chain joins TRBV7-7 and TRBJ2-3; 13 bases map to TRBD2. V dropped 2 bases and J dropped 6; count of bases not matched to a gene: 5. The CDR3 runs 16 residues. From germline, CDR1 is SSHAT and CDR2 FNYEAQ (reference sequence). The CDR3 nucleotides read TGTGCCAGCAGCTTAACTAGCGGGGGGGCAGGGGATACGCAGTATTTT. It translates to CASSLTSGGAGDTQYF.

J is TRBJ2-7 and V is TRBV7-9; possible D gene TRBD2, 5 bases. This CDR3 is 14 amino acids long. In germline, CDR1 is SEHNR, CDR2 FQNEAQ (reference sequence). V was shortened by 1 base and J by 5 bases, with 12 bases between the two germline ends. DNA of the CDR3: TGTGCCAGCAGCTTAGATCGGACTTCGCACGAGCAGTACTTC. As protein: CASSLDRTSHEQYF.

V usage is TRBV5-1 and J usage is TRBJ2-3, with TRBD2 matching over 11 bases. With V trimmed by 6 bases and J by 2 bases, 17 bases remained unmatched. From germline, CDR1 is SGHRS and CDR2 YFSETQ. CDR3 size: 19 residues. CDR3 residues: CASKWTEMRLAGITDTQYF. CDR3 nucleotide sequence: TGCGCCAGCAAATGGACAGAAATGAGACTAGCGGGAATCACAGATACGCAGTATTTT.

This clone was counted once. The chain is built from TRBV7-9 and TRBJ2-1; 11 bases are a match to TRBD2. The V segment lost 7 bases and the J segment 2 bases; nucleotides outside the gene matches: 4. This CDR3 contains 15 residues. CDR1 is SEHNR, CDR2 FQNEAQ, per germline (reference sequence). The CDR3 is CASNLAGGPYNEQFF. The CDR3 nucleotides are TGTGCCAGCAACCTAGCGGGGGGCCCCTACAATGAGCAGTTCTTC.

The J gene is TRBJ2-2, the V gene TRBV10-3; possible D gene TRBD2, 6 bases. CDR1 is ENHRY and CDR2 is SYGVKD in the germline V gene. This CDR3 has 15 residues. Trimming removed 5 bases from V and 1 base from J, with 11 bases in between. CDR3 region: CAISRTTQNTGELFF. The CDR3 coding sequence is TGTGCCATCAGTAGGACTACCCAGAACACCGGGGAGCTGTTTTTT.

This chain links TRBV11-2 with TRBJ1-1, with D unresolved. The V gene's germline CDR1 is SGHAT and CDR2 FQNNGV. The CDR3 covers 14 residues. Between the trimmed V and J ends, which lost 5 bases and 6 bases, there was a span of 16 bases. CDR3 coding DNA: TGTGCCAGCAGCCCAAAGGACCGAAAGCCTGAAGCTTTCTTT. Protein product: CASSPKDRKPEAFF.

The chain couples TRBV19 to TRBJ1-2, with a weak D call TRBD1 (6 bases). The germline CDR1 and CDR2 sequences are LNHDA and SQIVND (reference sequence). Trimming took off 7 bases at V and 8 bases at J, with 23 bases between the two ends. The CDR3 is 15 residues long. The CDR3: CASTIQVRGLYGYTF. CDR3 DNA: TGTGCCAGTACTATCCAGGTCAGGGGCTTGTACGGCTACACCTTC. Using reference TRBV19 and TRBJ1-2 for the parts outside the CDR3, the full variable domain is DGGITQSPKYLFRKEGQNVTLSCEQNLNHDAMYWYRQDPGQGLRLIYYSQIVNDFQKGDIAEGYSVSREKKESFPLTVTSAQKNPTAFYLCASTIQVRGLYGYTFGSGTRLTVV.

J is TRBJ1-2 and V is TRBV19; 9 positions match TRBD1. CDR3 size: 14 residues. The ends lost 9 bases at V and 5 bases at J; junction bases unmatched: 10. Germline loops: CDR1 LNHDA, CDR2 SQIVND (reference sequence). CDR3 nucleotides: TGTGCCAGCAAGGGACAGGGAGTAGGGTATGGCTACACCTTC. Protein: CASKGQGVGYGYTF.

J is TRBJ2-3 and V is TRBV5-4; D might be TRBD1 (6 bases). Germline loops: CDR1 SGHNT, CDR2 YYREEE (reference sequence). Between the trimmed V and J ends, which lost 2 bases and 2 bases, there was a span of 12 bases. The CDR3 covers 15 residues. The CDR3 sequence is CASSFSDRDTDTQYF. The CDR3 DNA sequence: TGTGCCAGCAGCTTTTCGGACAGAGACACAGATACGCAGTATTTT.

The rearrangement joins TRBV10-1 to TRBJ2-7; 10 bases agree with TRBD2. Unmatched junction bases numbered 3, after V lost 3 bases and J lost 4 bases. Germline V CDR1 and CDR2: WNHNN, SYGVQD (reference sequence). The CDR3 covers 14 residues. This CDR3 is CASSESGRVYEQYF. The CDR3 DNA sequence: TGCGCCAGCAGTGAAAGCGGGAGGGTATACGAGCAGTACTTC.

The rearrangement links TRBV19 to TRBJ2-1; 9 nucleotides agree with TRBD1. This CDR3 region has 12 residues. The germline gives CDR1 LNHDA, CDR2 SQIVND (reference sequence). V lost 9 bases and J lost 9; bases outside the gene matches: 6. CDR3 sequence reads: CASKTGGTEQFF. CDR3 DNA: TGTGCCAGCAAAACAGGGGGCACTGAGCAGTTCTTC.

This clone came up once. The chain employs TRBV5-4 and TRBJ2-7; unclear D gene. CDR1 SGHNT and CDR2 YYREEE come from the germline V gene (reference sequence). The germline V and J ends were trimmed by 0 bases and 1 base, with 5 bases remaining between them. This CDR3 contains 13 residues. In DNA form, the CDR3 reads TGTGCCAGCAGCTTGGACAGATCCTACGAGCAGTACTTC. Translation: CASSLDRSYEQYF.

The rearrangement uses TRBV7-2 and TRBJ1-5; D is unresolved. Trimming pared 2 bases from V and 6 bases from J, leaving 11 bases between. The CDR3 runs to 14 residues. Germline assignment: CDR1 SGHTA and CDR2 FQGNSA. The CDR3 protein is CASSLSTVRQPQHF. DNA of the CDR3: TGTGCCAGCAGCTTATCGACGGTTCGTCAGCCCCAGCATTTT.

The chain joins TRBV7-2 to TRBJ2-7, with 10 bases fitting TRBD2. The CDR3 covers 13 residues. From germline, CDR1 is SGHTA and CDR2 FQGNSA. The ends lost 6 bases at V and 5 bases at J; junction bases unmatched: 4. CDR3 in amino acids: CASRPLAGDEQYF. Written as DNA, the CDR3 is TGTGCCAGCAGACCTCTAGCGGGAGACGAGCAGTACTTC.

The rearrangement joins TRBV29-1 to TRBJ2-1, with 15 bases lining up with TRBD2. Germline lookup yields CDR1 SQVTM and CDR2 ANQGSEA. Germline trimming cut 3 bases from V and 11 bases from J; bases unmatched to any gene: 8. This CDR3 has 15 residues. CDR3 protein: CSVDGTSGGPLQQFF. CDR3 coding DNA: TGCAGCGTTGACGGGACTAGCGGGGGGCCCCTTCAGCAGTTCTTC.

This clone has just a few counts. The CDR3 region is CASSPEYTGGRTDTQYF. CDR3 coding DNA: TGTGCCAGCAGTCCGGAATATACAGGGGGCCGGACAGATACGCAGTATTTT. This chain links TRBV2 with TRBJ2-3; TRBD1 matches at 9 bases. Germline V lookup: CDR1 SNHLY, CDR2 FYNNEI. V gave up 5 bases and J gave up 3 bases; unmatched junction bases: 12. This CDR3 has 17 residues. Together with reference TRBV2 and TRBJ2-3, the CDR3 gives the full variable domain: EPEVTQTPSHQVTQMGQEVILRCVPISNHLYFYWYRQILGQKVEFLVSFYNNEISEKSEIFDDQFSVERPDGSNFTLKIRSTKLEDSAMYFCASSPEYTGGRTDTQYFGPGTRLTVL.

This clone was counted a single time. This rearrangement joins TRBV5-1 to TRBJ2-2; 8 nucleotides align to TRBD1. The CDR3 contains 15 residues. Germline lookup yields CDR1 SGHRS and CDR2 YFSETQ. With 4 bases clipped from V and 1 base from J, the junction kept 3 bases outside the gene matches. CDR3 loop: CASSHGQGNTGELFF. In DNA, the CDR3 is TGCGCCAGCAGCCACGGACAGGGGAACACCGGGGAGCTGTTTTTT.

The chain employs TRBV14 and TRBJ2-3; D unresolved. The CDR3 loop spans 15 amino acids. The germline CDR1 and CDR2 sequences are SGHDN and FVKESK. Trimming pared 2 bases from V and 3 bases from J, leaving 12 bases between. CDR3 sequence (DNA): TGTGCCAGCAGCCAATCAGAGCGTGGGACAGATACGCAGTATTTT. Its protein product is CASSQSERGTDTQYF. The whole variable domain, remainder taken from reference TRBV14 and TRBJ2-3, is EAGVTQFPSHSVIEKGQTVTLRCDPISGHDNLYWYRRVMGKEIKFLLHFVKESKQDESGMPNNRFLAERTGGTYSTLKVQPAELEDSGVYFCASSQSERGTDTQYFGPGTRLTVL.

The V and J genes are TRBV2 and TRBJ1-2, with D maybe TRBD1 (5 bases). Per germline, CDR1 SNHLY and CDR2 FYNNEI. V lost 7 bases, J lost 8 bases, and 20 bases lay in between. The CDR3 has 14 residues. CDR3 nucleotides: TGTGCCAGCACGTCATCCCCGCCCGGGGGGGGCTACACCTTC. It encodes CASTSSPPGGGYTF.

A remark on this clone: Other DNA sequences within the sample encode an identical CDR3. The V gene is TRBV27, the J gene TRBJ2-6; unclear D gene. V gave up 2 bases and J gave up 2 bases, with 1 base separating them. CDR3 length equals 13 residues. CDR1 is MNHEY and CDR2 is SMNVEV in the germline V gene (reference sequence). The CDR3 sequence is CASSLTGANVLTF. The CDR3 bases are TGTGCCAGCAGTTTAACTGGGGCCAACGTCCTGACTTTC.

The chain uses TRBV6-5 and TRBJ2-7, with D uncertain. CDR3 length: 15 residues. Germline assignment: CDR1 MNHEY and CDR2 SVGAGI. V was trimmed by 0 bases and J by 3 bases, leaving 12 bases between them. The DNA for the CDR3 is TGTGCCAGCAGTTACTCGAATTGGCAGAACTACGAGCAGTACTTC. This encodes CASSYSNWQNYEQYF.

The rearrangement joins TRBV9 to TRBJ2-7; 11 bases map to TRBD1. This CDR3 is 15 amino acids long. Germline CDR1 SGDLS, CDR2 YYNGEE. Unmatched junction bases numbered 11, after V lost 5 bases and J lost 7 bases. CDR3 DNA sequence: TGTGCCAGCAGTGATATAGGACAGGGGGCGAGTGAGCAGTACTTC. Encoded protein: CASSDIGQGASEQYF.

This clone appeared a few times. The rearrangement uses TRBV9 and TRBJ2-7, with TRBD2 as a possible D gene (6 bases). With 0 bases removed from V and 0 bases from J, the gap between germline ends came to 10 bases. This CDR3 has 15 residues. Germline V gives CDR1 SGDLS, CDR2 YYNGEE. The CDR3 loop is CASSVDLGGSYEQYF. CDR3 nucleotide sequence: TGTGCCAGCAGCGTAGATCTGGGAGGCTCCTACGAGCAGTACTTC. The full variable domain, rest sourced from reference TRBV9 and TRBJ2-7, is DSGVTQTPKHLITATGQRVTLRCSPRSGDLSVYWYQQSLDQGLQFLIQYYNGEERAKGNILERFSAQQFPDLHSELNLSSLELGDSALYFCASSVDLGGSYEQYFGPGTRLTVT.

CDR3 amino acids: CASSKSGAGDRYGYTF. CDR3 nucleotide sequence: TGTGCCAGCAGCAAGTCAGGGGCAGGGGACCGCTATGGCTACACCTTC. The J gene is TRBJ1-2, the V gene TRBV21-1; no check of the table's D call, TRBD1, against the DNA was made. TRBV21-1 is flagged as a pseudogene. The CDR3 has 16 amino acids.

The chain combines TRBV5-1 with TRBJ2-7; the D is unclear. The germline V gene encodes CDR1 SGHRS and CDR2 YFSETQ. Trimming left V 2 bases short and J 5 bases short, with 11 bases between. This CDR3 has 13 residues. The CDR3 loop is CASSFGMSDEQYF. The CDR3 DNA sequence: TGCGCCAGCAGCTTTGGGATGTCGGACGAGCAGTACTTC.